A selection of T cell receptor beta chains follows, all from one sample in a study of T cell changes during pregnancy in multiple sclerosis. Only in-frame clones appear in the TCRdb table, and some are missing; sequencing was by immunoSEQ multiplex PCR. Among over 25,000 clones listed, approximately 94% were seen once. Sequenced material: CD4+ T cells from peripheral blood mononuclear cells, taken in the second trimester of pregnancy. The receptor source for this set is a female donor with multiple sclerosis, enrolled in a pregnancy study. Both conserved end residues are part of each CDR3. Each record gives: D gene, V gene, clone size, J gene, CDR3 protein, CDR3 DNA. A D gene is named only where the DNA matches it firmly. Clone size appears in some rows only: once, few, many, or a class for an expanded clone.

>-|TRBV27|-|TRBJ1-3
CASSPRDKEGGNTIYF
TGTGCCAGCAGTCCAAGGGACAAAGAGGGAGGAAACACCATATATTTT
>-|TRBV6-5|-|TRBJ2-2
CASSRGYNTGELFF
TGTGCCAGCAGCCGGGGTTATAACACCGGGGAGCTGTTTTTT
>-|TRBV12-2|-|TRBJ1-1
CASRPQGANTEAFF
TGTGCAAGTCGCCCACAGGGGGCCAACACTGAAGCTTTCTTT
>-|TRBV29-1|-|TRBJ2-3
CSVVDSGTYTDTQYF
TGCAGCGTTGTCGATAGCGGTACTTACACAGATACGCAGTATTTT
>-|TRBV14|-|TRBJ1-1
CASSQPGMNTEAFF
TGTGCCAGCAGCCAGCCAGGGATGAACACTGAAGCTTTCTTT
>TRBD2|TRBV9|-|TRBJ2-3
CASSVAAGGSTDTQYF
TGTGCCAGCAGCGTAGCAGCGGGAGGATCGACAGATACGCAGTATTTT
>TRBD2|TRBV6-4|-|TRBJ2-3
CASSAGTRDTQYF
TGTGCCAGCAGTGCCGGGACTAGAGATACGCAGTATTTT
>-|TRBV6-4|-|TRBJ2-2
CASSSRPSPGLTSTGELFF
TGTGCCAGCAGTTCCCGGCCTTCCCCGGGACTTACTTCCACCGGGGAGCTGTTTTTT
>-|TRBV2|-|TRBJ1-2
CASSGETANYGYTF
TGTGCCAGCAGTGGGGAGACCGCAAACTATGGCTACACCTTC
>TRBD2|TRBV27|-|TRBJ2-3
CASSLRLAGVTLGTDTQYF
TGTGCCAGCAGTTTGAGGCTAGCGGGAGTCACGCTGGGCACAGATACGCAGTATTTT
>TRBD1|TRBV9|-|TRBJ1-4
CASSVDPPGTVNEKLFF
TGTGCCAGCAGCGTAGATCCGCCCGGGACAGTTAATGAAAAACTGTTTTTT
>-|TRBV6-5|-|TRBJ2-1
CASSYLGSVNEQFF
TGTGCCAGCAGTTACCTGGGGAGCGTCAATGAGCAGTTCTTC
>-|TRBV5-1|few|TRBJ1-2
CASSPSGVTYGYTF
TGCGCCAGCAGCCCGAGCGGGGTAACGTATGGCTACACCTTC
>TRBD1|TRBV27|-|TRBJ2-2
CASRDAGQGGTGELFF
TGTGCCAGCAGAGATGCGGGACAGGGTGGCACCGGGGAGCTGTTTTTT
>-|TRBV27|-|TRBJ1-3
CASSGPREGTSGNTIYF
TGTGCCAGCAGTGGCCCGCGGGAGGGAACCTCTGGAAACACCATATATTTT
>-|TRBV4-1|-|TRBJ2-7
CASSHSGQTYEQYF
TGCGCCAGCAGCCACTCGGGACAAACCTACGAGCAGTACTTC
>-|TRBV7-2|once|TRBJ2-5
CASSFPQETQYF
TGTGCCAGCAGTTTCCCTCAAGAGACCCAGTACTTC
>-|TRBV6-5|-|TRBJ1-1
CASNSDWNTEAFF
TGTGCCAGCAACTCCGACTGGAACACTGAAGCTTTCTTT
>TRBD1|TRBV27|-|TRBJ2-5
CASRLGGLETQYF
TGTGCCAGCAGATTAGGGGGCTTGGAGACCCAGTACTTC
>-|TRBV15|-|TRBJ2-6
CATSRDGGSGANVLTF
TGTGCCACCAGCAGAGATGGCGGCTCTGGGGCCAACGTCCTGACTTTC
>-|TRBV7-3|-|TRBJ2-2
CASSLNSGELFF
TGTGCCAGCAGCTTAAACTCCGGGGAGCTGTTTTTT
>TRBD2|TRBV5-1|-|TRBJ2-3
CASSSGLASTDTQYF
TGCGCCAGCAGCTCGGGACTAGCGAGCACAGATACGCAGTATTTT
>-|TRBV9|-|TRBJ2-1
CASTRLRGSSYNEQFF
TGTGCCAGCACTAGGTTAAGAGGGAGCTCCTACAATGAGCAGTTCTTC
>TRBD1|TRBV28|-|TRBJ2-7
CASSFQGQGGEQYF
TGTGCCAGCAGTTTCCAGGGACAGGGCGGCGAGCAGTACTTC
>TRBD2|TRBV6-1|-|TRBJ2-1
CASSSIAGVGNEQFF
TGTGCCAGCAGTTCCATAGCGGGAGTGGGGAATGAGCAGTTCTTC
>-|TRBV7-2|-|TRBJ2-2
CASSLGTNTGELFF
TGTGCCAGCAGCTTAGGGACTAACACCGGGGAGCTGTTTTTT
>-|TRBV2|-|TRBJ1-5
CASSGQPNQPQHF
TGTGCCAGCAGTGGACAGCCAAATCAGCCCCAGCATTTT